Listed below are T cell receptor beta chains from one sample, sequenced in a study of blood T cells in healthy people across ages. One entry per CDR3 protein results from TCRdb running MiXCR on the 5' RACE reads. The sample lists about 1 million distinct CDR3 sequences; around 27% were seen once. These records were also assigned to another study, of T cells of mothers and their children.

Sequencing input: blood. These receptor sequences come from a girl under 10 years old in good health. The CDR3 runs from the conserved cysteine through the conserved F or W. A D gene is named only where the DNA matches it firmly. The size entry is marked missing in some rows and otherwise reads once, few, many or a size class.

D gene: NA
J gene: TRBJ2-5
clone size: few
V gene: TRBV29-1
CDR3 protein: CSVQLGQETQYF
CDR3 DNA: TGCAGCGTCCAACTAGGTCAAGAGACCCAGTACTTC

D gene: NA
J gene: TRBJ1-1
clone size: few
V gene: TRBV12-3/TRBV12-4
CDR3 protein: CASSHGQNTEAFF
CDR3 DNA: TGTGCCAGCAGCCACGGACAGAACACTGAAGCTTTCTTT

D gene: NA
J gene: TRBJ1-2
clone size: NA
V gene: TRBV12-5
CDR3 protein: CASGEIDTPQGYTF
CDR3 DNA: TGTGCTAGTGGTGAAATCGACACCCCGCAGGGCTACACCTTC

D gene: NA
J gene: TRBJ2-3
clone size: NA
V gene: TRBV11-3
CDR3 protein: CASSLDLEAQYF
CDR3 DNA: TGTGCCAGCAGCTTAGATCTAGAGGCGCAGTATTTT

D gene: TRBD1
J gene: TRBJ2-7
clone size: few
V gene: TRBV4-1
CDR3 protein: CASSHDDRAYEQYF
CDR3 DNA: TGCGCCAGCAGCCATGACGACAGGGCTTACGAGCAGTACTTC

D gene: TRBD1
J gene: TRBJ2-7
clone size: NA
V gene: TRBV5-1
CDR3 protein: CASSLTGGGRCEQYF
CDR3 DNA: TGCGCCAGCAGCTTAACAGGGGGCGGTCGATGCGAGCAGTACTTC

D gene: NA
J gene: TRBJ2-2
clone size: many
V gene: TRBV4-1
CDR3 protein: CASSQDMGGRNTGELFF
CDR3 DNA: TGCGCCAGCAGCCAAGATATGGGGGGCCGGAACACCGGGGAGCTGTTTTTT

D gene: NA
J gene: TRBJ2-4
clone size: NA
V gene: TRBV14
CDR3 protein: CASSQDSSIQYF
CDR3 DNA: TGTGCCAGCAGCCAAGACTCCAGCATTCAGTACTTC

D gene: NA
J gene: TRBJ1-3
clone size: NA
V gene: TRBV7-9
CDR3 protein: CASSLELIPGNTIYF
CDR3 DNA: TGTGCCAGCAGCTTAGAACTTATCCCTGGAAACACCATATATTTT

D gene: NA
J gene: TRBJ1-2
clone size: NA
V gene: TRBV20-1
CDR3 protein: CSAEAADGYTF
CDR3 DNA: TGCAGTGCTGAAGCCGCGGATGGCTACACCTTC

D gene: NA
J gene: TRBJ1-5
clone size: few
V gene: TRBV7-9
CDR3 protein: CASSHRTVDQPQHF
CDR3 DNA: TGTGCCAGCAGCCATCGGACGGTCGATCAGCCCCAGCATTTT